These 20 T cell receptor beta chains share one sample of origin, sequenced in a study of CD8+CD57+ T cells in acquired aplastic anemia. Patients chosen for sequencing had shown CD8+CD57+ cell expansion by flow cytometry. TCR beta VDJ and CDR3 were profiled, and genomic DNA was the template. TCRdb recomputed calls from the reads with MiXCR, one row per CDR3 protein. The data contain 200,000 or so distinct CDR3 sequences, 65% of them seen just once; the ten biggest clones take up about 60%. The sample was sorted CD4+, CD8+, or CD8+CD57+ T cells (not recorded which) from PBMCs. The receptors shown here come from a human donor with aplastic anemia.

The chain combines TRBV7-9 with TRBJ2-7; a possible D gene is TRBD2 (5 bases). Germline V lookup: CDR1 SEHNR, CDR2 FQNEAQ (reference sequence). This CDR3 has 13 residues. Trimming took off 6 bases at V and 6 bases at J, with 15 bases between the two ends. CDR3 loop: CASSSTTPFEQYF. The CDR3, as DNA: TGTGCCAGCAGTTCGACTACCCCATTCGAGCAGTACTTC.

The chain has TRBV10-3 and TRBJ1-1; no reliable D call. Trimming removed 4 bases at V and 8 bases at J, with 8 bases between. Germline V lookup: CDR1 ENHRY, CDR2 SYGVKD. This CDR3 is 11 amino acids long. DNA of the CDR3: TGTGCCATCAGTGCTGGGATGGAAGCTTTCTTT. Its protein product is CAISAGMEAFF.

The rearrangement links TRBV12-3 or TRBV12-4 to TRBJ2-2, with a possible D match to TRBD1 (5 bases). The CDR3 sequence is 13 residues long. V lost 7 bases to trimming and J lost 3 bases, with 9 bases between them. The CDR3 DNA follows: TGTGCCAGCACCGACAGTTACACCGGGGAGCTGTTTTTT. Translating it yields CASTDSYTGELFF.

J is TRBJ2-1 and V is TRBV7-8, with D maybe TRBD2 (6 bases). This CDR3 contains 14 residues. Germline V CDR1 and CDR2: SGHVS, FQNEAQ. V lost 1 base to trimming and J lost 7 bases, with 11 bases between them. This chain's CDR3 is CASSLGREANEQFF. The CDR3, as DNA: TGTGCCAGCAGCTTAGGGAGGGAGGCAAATGAGCAGTTCTTC.

V is TRBV2 and J is TRBJ2-2; TRBD1 is a possible D gene (5 bases). Trimming stripped 8 bases from V and 1 base from J, with 14 bases between. Germline V gene data show CDR1 as SNHLY and CDR2 as FYNNEI. There are 15 residues in the CDR3. CDR3 region: CASAREVGNTGELFF. CDR3 in DNA: TGTGCCAGCGCCAGGGAAGTCGGGAACACCGGGGAGCTGTTTTTT.

The chain recombines TRBV12-3 or TRBV12-4 with TRBJ1-2; D ambiguous. Between the trimmed V and J ends, which lost 5 bases and 2 bases, there was a span of 9 bases. The length of the CDR3 is 13 residues. In nucleotides, the CDR3 is TGTGCCAGCAGTGAACAGCCAAACTATGGCTACACCTTC. Its protein is CASSEQPNYGYTF.

There are a few counts of this clonotype. V is TRBV6-6 and J is TRBJ2-1; 9 bases are a match to TRBD1. Looked up from germline, CDR1 is MNHNY and CDR2 is SVGAGI (reference sequence). J gave up 0 bases and V 6 bases, and 9 bases lay outside the gene matches. The CDR3 is 17 residues long. The CDR3 reads CASSGTGGLSSYNEQFF. The CDR3 DNA reads TGTGCCAGCAGCGGCACAGGGGGCCTAAGCTCCTACAATGAGCAGTTCTTC.

This clonotype appeared a few times. Compared with germline, one end of the junction differs, possibly owing to a read error. This chain uses TRBV15 with TRBJ2-1, with D maybe TRBD2 (5 bases). Germline assignment: CDR1 LNHNV and CDR2 YYDKDF (reference sequence). The CDR3 consists of 14 residues. Here the CDR3 DNA reads TGTGCCGCCAGCAGTGATTCGGGAACCAATGAGCAGTTCTTC. It yields the protein CAASSDSGTNEQFF.

This clonotype has a single count. The conserved final phenylalanine or tryptophan is absent from the CDR3, which likely points to a read error. V and J are TRBV7-7 and TRBJ2-5; 7 bases map to TRBD1. Germline loops: CDR1 SSHAT, CDR2 FNYEAQ (reference sequence). The CDR3 sequence is 14 residues long. This chain's CDR3 is CASSLVGGGETQYS. In DNA, the CDR3 is TGTGCTAGCAGCCTAGTAGGGGGCGGAGAGACCCAGTACTCC.

V and J are TRBV9 and TRBJ2-1, with D uncertain. Germline V CDR1 and CDR2: SGDLS, YYNGEE. This CDR3 spans 14 amino acids. V was cut by 3 bases and J by 5 bases, with 12 bases left in between. The CDR3 nucleotides read TGTGCCAGCAGCGGTCACTCACTACACAATGAGCAGTTCTTC. Its translation: CASSGHSLHNEQFF. The full variable domain, with the rest looked up from reference TRBV9 and TRBJ2-1, is DSGVTQTPKHLITATGQRVTLRCSPRSGDLSVYWYQQSLDQGLQFLIQYYNGEERAKGNILERFSAQQFPDLHSELNLSSLELGDSALYFCASSGHSLHNEQFFGPGTRLTVL.

The V and J genes are TRBV19 and TRBJ2-1; 10 nucleotides match TRBD2. V dropped 5 bases and J dropped 3; count of bases not matched to a gene: 1. The CDR3 contains 14 residues. Germline V gene lookup returns CDR1 LNHDA and CDR2 SQIVND (reference sequence). CDR3 coding DNA: TGTGCCAGTAGTCTAGCGGGGGACTACAATGAGCAGTTCTTC. Protein product: CASSLAGDYNEQFF.

The chain links TRBV29-1 to TRBJ1-5, with no clear D. V lost 4 bases, J lost 7 bases, and 17 bases lay in between. CDR3 length: 14 amino acids. Per germline, CDR1 SQVTM and CDR2 ANQGSEA. The CDR3 sequence: CSVAMSGRDQPQHF. As DNA, the CDR3 is TGCAGCGTTGCCATGTCCGGGAGAGACCAGCCCCAGCATTTT.

J is TRBJ1-3 and V is TRBV19; TRBD1 aligns across 8 bases. V trimming: 5 bases; J trimming: 7 bases; junction bases outside the gene matches: 13. The CDR3 is made up of 16 amino acids. Germline V gene lookup returns CDR1 LNHDA and CDR2 SQIVND (reference sequence). Here the CDR3 reads CASSPTGQGAGNTIYF. CDR3 nucleotide sequence: TGTGCCAGTAGTCCTACCGGACAGGGAGCAGGGAACACCATATATTTT. The full variable domain, with the rest looked up from reference TRBV19 and TRBJ1-3, is DGGITQSPKYLFRKEGQNVTLSCEQNLNHDAMYWYRQDPGQGLRLIYYSQIVNDFQKGDIAEGYSVSREKKESFPLTVTSAQKNPTAFYLCASSPTGQGAGNTIYFGEGSWLTVV.

CDR3 sequence (DNA): TGTGCCACCAGTGAGGCCGGGACAGGAGTCTATGGCTACACCTTC. Its translation: CATSEAGTGVYGYTF. This chain connects TRBV24-1 to TRBJ1-2; 8 positions agree with TRBD1. Trimming took 4 bases from V and 4 from J; bases not matched to a gene: 7. The germline V gene has CDR1 KGHDR and CDR2 SFDVKD. CDR3 length: 15 amino acids.

This clonotype occurred a few times. The chain has TRBV7-8 and TRBJ1-6; a possible D gene is TRBD1 (5 bases). The CDR3 length is 16 residues. CDR1 SGHVS and CDR2 FQNEAQ come from the germline V gene. Trimming removed 2 bases at V and 5 bases at J, with 13 bases between. As DNA, the CDR3 is TGTGCCAGCAGCTTAAGCCGGAGCAGGGATAATTCACCCCTCCACTTT. Translation gives CASSLSRSRDNSPLHF.

The rearrangement uses TRBV15 and TRBJ2-7, with 9 bases that match TRBD1. Germline CDR1 and CDR2: LNHNV and YYDKDF (reference sequence). The J segment lost 6 bases and the V segment lost 2 bases, leaving 8 bases of the junction unmatched. The length of the CDR3 is 15 residues. For the CDR3, the DNA is TGTGCCACCAGCAGACCATCTCCGGGACAGGGCGAGCAGTACTTC. Its translation: CATSRPSPGQGEQYF. Full variable domain (outside the CDR3, taken from reference TRBV15 and TRBJ2-7): DAMVIQNPRYQVTQFGKPVTLSCSQTLNHNVMYWYQQKSSQAPKLLFHYYDKDFNNEADTPDNFQSRRPNTSFCFLDIRSPGLGDTAMYLCATSRPSPGQGEQYFGPGTRLTVT.

The V and J genes are TRBV7-2 and TRBJ1-1; TRBD1 matches 7 bases. Trimming cost V 1 base and J 3 bases; bases outside gene matches: 5. CDR1 is SGHTA, CDR2 FQGNSA, per germline. The CDR3 runs 15 residues. In DNA, the CDR3 is TGTGCCAGCAGCTTAGTGTCCCAGGGGGACACTGAAGCTTTCTTT. Its translation is CASSLVSQGDTEAFF.

The gene calls are TRBV7-8 and TRBJ1-1, with a possible D match to TRBD1 (5 bases). The V end was cut by 5 bases, the J end by 1 base, with 8 bases between. Germline CDR1 reads SGHVS; CDR2 reads FQNEAQ. CDR3 length: 13 residues. This CDR3 is CASSRQQNTEAFF. For the CDR3, the DNA is TGTGCCAGCAGCCGACAGCAGAACACTGAAGCTTTCTTT.

V and J are TRBV2 and TRBJ2-3; D call uncertain. The V and J ends lost 7 bases and 6 bases respectively, with 14 bases between them. Per the germline V gene, CDR1 is SNHLY and CDR2 is FYNNEI. The CDR3 contains 13 residues. The CDR3 coding sequence is TGTGCCAGCATCACCCTCACCCCCGATACGCAGTATTTT. Translation gives CASITLTPDTQYF.

The chain recombines TRBV10-1 with TRBJ2-3; 9 nucleotides match TRBD2. Losses at the gene ends were 8 bases for V and 2 bases for J; bases not matched to a gene: 5. Germline V gene lookup returns CDR1 WNHNN and CDR2 SYGVQD (reference sequence). CDR3 length: 14 amino acids. CDR3 in amino acids: CASQLAGPTDTQYF. The CDR3 coding sequence is TGCGCCAGCCAGCTAGCGGGACCCACAGATACGCAGTATTTT.